This TCR beta chain was sequenced for a study of graft-versus-host responses after intestinal transplantation (TCRdb year 2021). Turning to the overall study: Recipients received multivisceral, liver-intestinal, or isolated intestinal transplants. All recipients received anti-thymocyte globulin induction followed by maintenance tacrolimus and steroids for three to four years. After intestinal transplantation, graft-versus-host and host-versus-graft alloreactive T cell clones were followed in the graft, circulation and bone marrow using bulk TCR-beta CDR3 sequencing. To identify alloreactive clones, pre-transplant mixed lymphocyte reaction products were sequenced and then compared with unstimulated pre-transplant donor and recipient T cells. The cohort enrolled 20 to 25 intestinal transplant recipients, one of whom was a retransplant, and a few patients without pretransplant specimens were excluded. A peak of at least 4% donor T cells among recipient peripheral blood mononuclear cells was the definition used for donor T cell macrochimerism. Rather than going through the commercial service, samples from three later patients were sequenced in-house on an Illumina MiSeq and processed with MiXCR. What the study reported, not specific to this receptor: Patients with donor T cell macrochimerism had high GvH to HvG T cell clonal ratios in their allografts. Early after transplant, peak levels of circulating GvH clones were found to be associated with declines in HvG clones. Conclusions were limited by the relatively low number and heterogeneity of intestinal transplant patients. GvH clones were detected in recipient bone marrow, and some of these GvH clones were observed earlier in ileal mucosa or blood, consistent with an intestinal mucosal origin.

For this clone: Its specific antigen is unknown. Base quality data are lacking; no much larger clone is found one base away.

The library came from the immunoSEQ multiplex PCR assay. Adaptive Biotechnologies carried out high-throughput TCR-beta CDR3 sequencing of genomic DNA for most patients. On the study's bioinformatics: Adaptive's ImmunoSEQ software supplied the TCR sequencing data for around 19 patients, while MiXCR and VDJtools were used to process three other patients. CDR3 nucleotide sequences shared by donor and recipient were removed because the origin of these sequences could not be assigned. Alloreactive clones required at least 2-fold expansion over unstimulated cells and minimum CFSE-low frequency of 0.002% (template counts) or 0.001% (read counts). Mappable clones were those detected in sequenced pre-transplant spleen, lymph node, or MLR CFSE-low populations of the donor or recipient. Cumulative frequency of alloreactive clones was calculated as a percentage of all sequences weighted by copy number. Here the immuneACCESS table is served through TCRdb, limited to in-frame sequences with V and J called. Missing clones are a known gap in these copies; in checked studies unresolved V genes cover under half, and the rest lacks a known reason. V, J and clone size derive from that table, while D and trimming were established from the DNA sequence. The sample data list 4,500 or so clones, and over 65% of these were observed just once. Of the sample, 7% to 8% is held by the ten largest clones.

Between the V and J ends, shortened by 5 bases and 6 bases respectively, the junction contains 12 bases. The germline V gene (reference sequence) supplies CDR1 SGHAT and CDR2 FQDESV. There are 13 amino acids in the CDR3, from cysteine to phenylalanine inclusive. The kept DNA is CDR3 alone, 39 bases in frame from the first base. Intraepithelial and lamina propria lymphocytes were isolated from graft specimens using dithiothreitol, EDTA incubations and collagenase D digestion. Serial intestinal graft biopsy specimens collected up to 600 days after transplant underwent bulk TCR-beta sequencing. The sequences come from ileum tissue, collected 17 days after transplant. The source is a human patient who received an intestinal transplant, so some T cells may come from the graft donor. The chain employs TRBV11-1 and TRBJ2-3; no D gene can be assigned with confidence. The DNA reads TGTGCCAGCAGCGCCTATAGTTGGGATACGCAGTATTTT. Translated, this gives CASSAYSWDTQYF.